This T cell receptor (beta chain) was observed in a study of prognosis after radiotherapy for stage I lung cancer (dated by TCRdb to the early 2020s). Describing the broader study: Between April 2018 and early 2019, under 20 stage I NSCLC patients were enrolled in Nanjing, China. About five patients had oligometastatic NSCLC after their primary tumor was surgically resected, and roughly 15 patients had newly diagnosed primary stage I lung tumors. Every patient was regarded as medically inoperable, because of comorbidities in around 12 cases and refusal of surgery in over 5 cases. The cohort included 13 men and about six women, with a median age of approximately 76 years and a range of about 53 to 84 years. Eleven to twelve patients had adenocarcinoma and roughly 7 had squamous cell carcinoma as the tumor histology. Image-guided IMRT or VMAT was used to deliver SBRT in 3 to 5 fractions at a biologically effective dose of at least 100 Gy. In every patient, SBRT was given without any concurrent therapy. After SBRT, distant metastases developed in about 20% of the 19 patients at a median of approximately 7 months, while the remaining 15 patients had no significant progression. The study profiled peripheral blood TCR beta repertoires from stage I NSCLC patients before and after stereotactic body radiotherapy and related them to distant failure. A total of roughly 40 blood samples from approximately 19 patients were sequenced, with one sample obtained before and one obtained after SBRT for each patient. General study outcomes and caveats: The small cohort and short follow-up limited the study, so independent validation of the findings is needed. All reported P values were unadjusted for multiple comparisons. No determination of tumor specificity was made for expanded TCR clones. Post-SBRT Shannon entropy and its change from baseline were lower in patients who developed distant metastases; baseline Shannon entropy was not associated with metastases. After SBRT, the number of unique TCR clones decreased (median approximately 10,000 before versus some 7,000 after; Wilcoxon paired P=0.011). Differences by metastasis status were reportedly seen in TRBV and TRBJ usage frequencies, involving two V genes at baseline and, after SBRT, roughly ten V genes and two J genes.

Compared with germline, V lacks 2 bases and J lacks 4 bases; bases without a gene match: 3. Based on the germline V gene, the CDR1 and CDR2 sequences are KGHSH and LQKENI. From the cysteine up to the phenylalanine, the CDR3 has a length of 15 residues. Only the CDR3 part of the read is kept: 45 bases, read in frame from the first base. All patients had node-negative disease on CT and PET/CT, and none had a history of other malignancies or prior chemotherapy or radiotherapy. At each of two time points, roughly 5.7 milliliters of peripheral venous blood were collected into EDTA tubes. PBMCs were isolated by Ficoll-Paque Plus density-gradient centrifugation. Right after collection, samples were placed at -80 degrees C and kept there until analysis. Two rounds of multiplex PCR were used to amplify the TCR beta CDR3 region from genomic DNA. The first PCR round used primers specific to each TRBV and TRBJ gene, with sequences filed in Chinese patent CN105087789A. Universal primers were used in the second PCR round. The Roche High Pure PCR Template Preparation Kit was used to extract genomic DNA from the frozen PBMCs. The libraries underwent paired-end sequencing with 151 bp reads on an Illumina HiSeq 3000. Per the authors' processing: CutAdapt was used to discard raw reads that did not contain the multiplex PCR primer sequences. Using PEAR, the high-quality paired reads were merged into contigs. TRB V, D and J gene segments were assigned to each contig with MiXCR by alignment to reference sequences. CDR3 sequences were clustered by base quality and sequence similarity to remove sequencing errors. Shannon entropy, normalized by the natural log of the productive TCR sequence number, served as the measure of diversity. One minus Shannon entropy divided by the natural log of the number of unique clonotypes was used as the definition of clonality. The Youden index of ROC curves was used to select progression-free survival cut-offs for repertoire metrics, and analyses were performed in R 3.5.3. TCRdb trimmed public reads at Q25 via fastp, called clones via MiXCR and kept in-frame beta chains. Each entry merges the rows of one CDR3 protein and shows their most common DNA and genes. None of the V and J calls come from the authors' own analysis; TCRdb made them. This sample gives fewer than 20,000 distinct CDR3 sequences in total; 15% to 20% of them show up just once. The ten largest account for more than 35% of the sample.

This clonotype was seen at least ten times. The clone's antigen remains unknown. No clone much larger than this one lies a single base away; base qualities are absent. This chain joins TRBV18 to TRBJ2-7, and 12 bases in between align with TRBD1. This receptor was identified in a donor at least 50 years old with non-small cell lung cancer. The starting material was PBMCs, obtained before or after stereotactic body radiation therapy (not recorded which). The DNA is TGTGCCAGCTCACCAGGGACAGGGGGCTTGTACGAGCAGTACTTC. This translates into CASSPGTGGLYEQYF.